Presented here are 26 T cell receptor beta chains from one specimen sequenced in a study of identical twins (dated by TCRdb to the mid-2010s). Libraries came from 5' RACE. Instrument used: Illumina HiSeq 2000. TCRdb cleaned the public reads at Q25 with fastp, built clones with MiXCR and kept in-frame beta chains. Entries are consolidated by CDR3 protein sequence, retaining the most common genes and DNA. The sample records a few hundred thousand distinct CDR3 sequences, 20% to 25% of which are singletons. The leading ten clones occupy about 3% of the sample. This sample also belongs to another study, concerning T cells expressing NK-cell markers.

Material: CD4+ T cells sorted from blood. The receptor set was obtained from a woman younger than 30 in good health.

The chain uses TRBV5-1 and TRBJ2-3, with D tentatively TRBD1 or TRBD2 (5 bases each). The CDR3 runs 14 residues. Looked up from germline, CDR1 is SGHRS and CDR2 is YFSETQ. V was trimmed by 1 base and J by 2 bases, leaving 8 bases between them. The CDR3 reads CASSLQGPTDTQYF. CDR3 coding DNA: TGCGCCAGCAGCTTGCAGGGACCCACAGATACGCAGTATTTT.

The rearrangement uses TRBV7-9 and TRBJ2-1; D is possibly TRBD2 (5 bases). The CDR3 runs to 13 residues. V lost 4 bases to trimming and J lost 7 bases, with 11 bases between them. From germline, CDR1 is SEHNR and CDR2 FQNEAQ (reference sequence). CDR3 nucleotides: TGTGCCAGCAGCTCGGGAAGAGCGAATGAGCAGTTCTTC. This gives the protein CASSSGRANEQFF. The variable domain in full, with the rest retrieved from reference TRBV7-9 and TRBJ2-1, is DTGVSQNPRHKITKRGQNVTFRCDPISEHNRLYWYRQTLGQGPEFLTYFQNEAQLEKSRLLSDRFSAERPKGSFSTLEIQRTEQGDSAMYLCASSSGRANEQFFGPGTRLTVL.

This clonotype was detected a few times. The chain has TRBV4-3 and TRBJ2-2; possibly TRBD1 for D (6 bases). This CDR3 region has 15 residues. The germline gives CDR1 LGHNA, CDR2 YSLEER. Between the trimmed V and J ends, which lost 4 bases and 5 bases, there was a span of 14 bases. CDR3 bases: TGCGCCAGCAGCCGAAGGGCAGGGGATACCGGGGAGCTGTTTTTT. Its translation is CASSRRAGDTGELFF.

This chain joins TRBV6-1 and TRBJ1-2; D is perhaps TRBD1 (5 bases). This CDR3 spans 15 amino acids. V was clipped by 4 bases and J by 4 bases, with 16 bases between them. Germline values: CDR1 MNHNS, CDR2 SASEGT. The CDR3 DNA reads TGTGCCAGCAGTGCTATTACATCGGGGGGCTATGGCTACACCTTC. Protein product: CASSAITSGGYGYTF.

The chain recombines TRBV7-2 with TRBJ2-1; 10 bases line up with TRBD2. This CDR3 is 19 amino acids long. V shed 4 bases and J 2 bases; nucleotides not matched to a gene: 14. Germline V CDR1 and CDR2: SGHTA, FQGNSA. In DNA, the CDR3 is TGTGCCAGCAGCTCTAGCGGGAGAGTTCTCCCGTTACCCTACAATGAGCAGTTCTTC. This codes for CASSSSGRVLPLPYNEQFF. The full variable domain, completed using reference TRBV7-2 and TRBJ2-1, is GAGVSQSPSNKVTEKGKDVELRCDPISGHTALYWYRQSLGQGLEFLIYFQGNSAPDKSGLPSDRFSAERTGGSVSTLTIQRTQQEDSAVYLCASSSSGRVLPLPYNEQFFGPGTRLTVL.

This chain connects TRBV12-3 or TRBV12-4 to TRBJ1-1; 11 bases are shared with TRBD1. The CDR3 totals 14 residues. Germline trimming cut 5 bases from V and 7 bases from J; bases unmatched to any gene: 6. The CDR3 region has the DNA TGTGCCAGCAGTCGTGGGACAGGGGGTAGTGAAGCTTTCTTT. Translating it yields CASSRGTGGSEAFF.

V gene TRBV12-3 or TRBV12-4 combines with J gene TRBJ1-2; perhaps TRBD1 as D (5 bases). CDR3 length equals 13 residues. V was pared by 5 bases and J by 4 bases, with 11 bases between. CDR3 in amino acids: CASSRDGRYGYTF. The CDR3 region has the DNA TGTGCCAGCAGTCGGGACGGACGCTATGGCTACACCTTC.

This clonotype was counted ten times or more. This chain uses TRBV5-6 with TRBJ2-5; D not certain. CDR1 is SGHDT and CDR2 is YYEEEE in the germline V gene. The CDR3 spans 13 residues. V was cut by 1 base and J by 5 bases, with 9 bases left in between. As DNA, the CDR3 is TGTGCCAGCAGCTTGCGTACGTTGGAGACCCAGTACTTC. Protein product: CASSLRTLETQYF.

This chain uses TRBV5-6 with TRBJ2-7, with D possibly matching TRBD2 (5 bases). V lost 4 bases and J 9 bases, leaving 17 bases between the germline ends. This CDR3 has 13 residues. CDR1 and CDR2 (germline): SGHDT, YYEEEE. The CDR3 loop is CASSIGGPMGQYF. As DNA, the CDR3 is TGTGCCAGCAGCATCGGAGGACCTATGGGGCAGTACTTC. The full variable domain, its missing parts supplied by reference TRBV5-6 and TRBJ2-7, is DAGVTQSPTHLIKTRGQQVTLRCSPKSGHDTVSWYQQALGQGPQFIFQYYEEEERQRGNFPDRFSGHQFPNYSSELNVNALLLGDSALYLCASSIGGPMGQYFGPGTRLTVT.

This clonotype was detected many times. J is TRBJ2-3 and V is TRBV5-1; the D is unclear. V dropped 4 bases and J dropped 1 base, with 7 bases sitting between them. Germline V lookup: CDR1 SGHRS, CDR2 YFSETQ. The CDR3 spans 13 residues. The chain's CDR3 is CASSRQRTDTQYF. CDR3 DNA: TGCGCCAGCAGCCGGCAACGCACAGATACGCAGTATTTT.

This clonotype was counted a few times. The chain joins TRBV6-1 to TRBJ2-1; 11 bases fit TRBD2. This CDR3 has 18 amino acids. V lost 7 bases to trimming and J lost 3 bases; unmatched junction nucleotides: 14. CDR1 is MNHNS, CDR2 SASEGT, per germline. The CDR3, as DNA: TGTGCCAGCACCCGAAGAACTAGCGGGGGAAGGGGCTACAATGAGCAGTTCTTC. Amino acids: CASTRRTSGGRGYNEQFF.

This clonotype was picked up a small number of times. This chain links TRBV12-3 or TRBV12-4 with TRBJ2-7; 10 bases match TRBD1. The CDR3 is 15 residues long. V lost 6 bases and J lost 0; bases outside the gene matches: 5. The CDR3 sequence is CASSDRDRGSYEQYF. The CDR3, as DNA: TGTGCCAGCAGCGACCGGGACAGGGGCTCCTACGAGCAGTACTTC.

This rearrangement joins TRBV5-4 to TRBJ2-5; no definite D call. V was pared by 4 bases and J by 3 bases, with 19 bases between. The germline gives CDR1 SGHNT, CDR2 YYREEE (reference sequence). The CDR3 has 16 residues. CDR3 sequence reads: CASSPSGLPGEETQYF. The CDR3 DNA reads TGTGCCAGCAGCCCCAGTGGGCTTCCCGGCGAAGAGACCCAGTACTTC.

The CDR3 coding sequence is TGTGCTAGTGGTAAAAGTCGGACCCAGTACTTC. Translating gives CASGKSRTQYF. The rearrangement uses TRBV12-5 and TRBJ2-5; the D is unclear. V lost 5 bases, J lost 7 bases, and 8 bases lay in between. CDR1 and CDR2 (germline): LGHNT, FRNRAP. The CDR3 has 11 amino acids.

This sequence joins TRBV11-2 and TRBJ2-3, with TRBD2 matching over 11 bases. CDR3 length: 18 residues. Trimming took 2 bases from V and 2 from J; bases not matched to a gene: 9. The V gene's germline CDR1 is SGHAT and CDR2 FQNNGV. CDR3: CASSLRGNSGRVTDTQYF. The DNA of the CDR3 is TGTGCCAGCAGCTTAAGGGGCAATAGCGGGAGGGTCACAGATACGCAGTATTTT. The variable domain in full, with the rest retrieved from reference TRBV11-2 and TRBJ2-3, is EAGVAQSPRYKIIEKRQSVAFWCNPISGHATLYWYQQILGQGPKLLIQFQNNGVVDDSQLPKDRFSAERLKGVDSTLKIQPAKLEDSAVYLCASSLRGNSGRVTDTQYFGPGTRLTVL.

The rearrangement links TRBV7-2 to TRBJ2-7; D is possibly TRBD1 (6 bases). Per germline, CDR1 SGHTA and CDR2 FQGNSA. The CDR3 contains 17 residues. V shed 1 base and J shed 0 bases, with 16 bases lying between them. DNA for the CDR3: TGTGCCAGCAGCTTAGTTGGGGGACAAATCCTCTCCTACGAGCAGTACTTC. This encodes CASSLVGGQILSYEQYF.

V usage is TRBV5-1 and J usage is TRBJ2-5; tentative D call: TRBD2 (6 bases). This CDR3 comprises 15 residues. Germline CDR1 is SGHRS and CDR2 is YFSETQ. Trimming cost V 0 bases and J 3 bases, with 12 bases left between them. The CDR3: CASSLAGSGKETQYF. CDR3 in DNA: TGCGCCAGCAGCTTGGCAGGTAGCGGAAAAGAGACCCAGTACTTC.

This clonotype was observed a few times. The V and J genes are TRBV10-3 and TRBJ2-2, with 9 bases fitting TRBD2. The CDR3 is made up of 15 amino acids. The V segment lost 8 bases and the J segment 6 bases; nucleotides outside the gene matches: 10. CDR1 is ENHRY and CDR2 is SYGVKD in the germline V gene. The CDR3 nucleotides are TGTGCCATCCGCGGATCGCCTAGCGGGGCCGGGGAGCTGTTTTTT. Translating gives CAIRGSPSGAGELFF.

This clonotype has a handful of counts. The CDR3 nucleotides are TGTGCCAGCAGCTTGTCCGGGATCGGGTACGAGCAGTACTTC. Amino acids: CASSLSGIGYEQYF. The V gene is TRBV7-2, the J gene TRBJ2-7, with D tentatively TRBD2 (5 bases). The CDR3 spans 14 residues. The V and J ends lost 3 bases and 4 bases respectively, with 13 bases between them. Per germline, CDR1 SGHTA and CDR2 FQGNSA.

The sample holds a few counts of this clonotype. The rearrangement uses TRBV6-1 and TRBJ2-3; the D is unclear. CDR1 and CDR2 from the germline V gene are MNHNS and SASEGT. The CDR3 spans 11 residues. V lost 6 bases and J 5 bases, leaving 6 bases between the germline ends. CDR3 residues: CASRTRDTQYF. CDR3 sequence (DNA): TGTGCCAGCAGGACCCGAGATACGCAGTATTTT.

J is TRBJ2-2 and V is TRBV5-1; weak D call: TRBD2 (5 bases). The germline gives CDR1 SGHRS, CDR2 YFSETQ. CDR3 length: 15 amino acids. Trimming cost V 4 bases and J 2 bases, with 12 bases left between them. The CDR3 DNA sequence: TGCGCCAGCAGCCGGACTTATCCCAACACCGGGGAGCTGTTTTTT. Translated, it gives CASSRTYPNTGELFF.

This clonotype has more than one count but fewer than ten. In nucleotides, the CDR3 is TGCAGTGCCGGGACGGGGGGGCCGTATGAGCAGTTCTTC. Encoded protein: CSAGTGGPYEQFF. The chain combines TRBV20-1 with TRBJ2-1; 8 positions agree with TRBD2. V was clipped by 6 bases and J by 8 bases; unmatched bases: 9. The CDR3 consists of 13 residues. Germline assignment: CDR1 DFQATT and CDR2 SNEGSKA (reference sequence).

To note about this clonotype: At one end, the junction sequence differs from germline, possibly due to a read error. This chain uses TRBV12-3 or TRBV12-4 with TRBJ2-7; TRBD2 aligns across 8 bases. The CDR3 is 14 amino acids. CDR3 in DNA: TGTGCCAGCAGTATAGCGGGGATTGCCTACGAGCAGTACTTC. It codes for CASSIAGIAYEQYF.

The chain has TRBV20-1 and TRBJ2-3, with D unclear. The V gene lost 4 bases and the J gene lost 0 bases, with 8 bases spanning the gap. From germline, CDR1 is DFQATT and CDR2 SNEGSKA (reference sequence). The CDR3 has 13 residues. In DNA form, the CDR3 reads TGCAGTGCTACCAACCCTAGCACAGATACGCAGTATTTT. Translated, it gives CSATNPSTDTQYF.

This chain uses TRBV3-1 with TRBJ2-1; D could derive from TRBD1 or TRBD2 (5 bases each). The CDR3 is 13 residues long. CDR1 is LGHDT, CDR2 YNNKEL, per germline (reference sequence). Trimming pared 5 bases from V and 9 bases from J, leaving 14 bases between. CDR3 in amino acids: CASSYHGGGEQFF. CDR3 coding DNA: TGTGCCAGCAGCTATCATGGTGGGGGTGAGCAGTTCTTC.

This clonotype was observed many times. CDR3 coding DNA: TGCAGTGCCTCACTACCCCGGGACAGGGAAACAACTGGGCATAATTCACCCCTCCACTTT. Protein: CSASLPRDRETTGHNSPLHF. V usage is TRBV20-1 and J usage is TRBJ1-6; 9 bases are a match to TRBD1. The CDR3 sequence is 20 residues long. CDR1 DFQATT and CDR2 SNEGSKA come from the germline V gene (reference sequence). Losses at the gene ends were 6 bases for V and 5 bases for J; bases not matched to a gene: 23.